These 23 T cell receptor beta chains were all obtained from the same sample, sequenced in a study of response to subunit inactivated influenza vaccine. In TCRdb, the RT-PCR reads were re-called with MiXCR into one record per CDR3 protein. In the table there are about 170,000 distinct CDR3 sequences, 9.5% to 15% of which are singletons. In addition, the sample was reused for a study of T cells expressing NK-cell markers. From that report: UMI-tagged 5'RACE template switching yielded the TCR beta cDNA.

Sequencing used CD8+ T cells sorted from PBMCs, obtained less than 13 days after vaccination. All receptors derive from a man aged 50 or older who received an inactivated influenza vaccine.

In its sample, this clonotype was seen a few times. The chain carries TRBV30 and TRBJ2-3, with D perhaps TRBD2 (5 bases). Germline V CDR1 and CDR2: GTSNPN, SVGIG (reference sequence). The CDR3 has 13 residues. Trimming took 4 bases from V and 2 from J, leaving 10 bases between them. The CDR3 protein is CAWTLLATDTQYF. CDR3 in DNA: TGTGCCTGGACCCTGCTAGCCACAGATACGCAGTATTTT.

The J gene is TRBJ2-1, the V gene TRBV20-1, with TRBD2 matching 7 bases. Germline V CDR1 and CDR2: DFQATT, SNEGSKA (reference sequence). The CDR3 has 12 amino acids. The junction had 7 bases not matched to a gene; V was cut back by 6 bases and J by 8 bases. CDR3 region: CSAWEGRHEQFF. In nucleotides, the CDR3 is TGCAGTGCCTGGGAGGGTAGACATGAGCAGTTCTTC.

This clonotype came up many times. This chain links TRBV27 with TRBJ2-2; possible D gene TRBD1, 6 bases. Per the germline V gene, CDR1 is MNHEY and CDR2 is SMNVEV (reference sequence). This CDR3 has 15 amino acids. Trimming stripped 5 bases from V and 5 bases from J, with 15 bases between. CDR3 nucleotides: TGTGCCAGCAGTAACCAGGGGTCAAAGACCGGGGAGCTGTTTTTT. It specifies CASSNQGSKTGELFF.

This clonotype was seen at least ten times. This chain uses TRBV7-9 with TRBJ1-1; D call uncertain. The V end lost 5 bases, the J end lost 6 bases, and 10 bases lay between the germline ends. CDR3 size: 12 residues. Germline CDR1 is SEHNR and CDR2 is FQNEAQ (reference sequence). The DNA of the CDR3 is TGTGCCAGCAGCCGTGGGTCCCCTGAAGCTTTCTTT. This translates into CASSRGSPEAFF.

This chain joins TRBV7-2 and TRBJ2-3; D possibly corresponds to TRBD1 (6 bases). Trimming left V 5 bases short and J 1 base short, with 10 bases between. CDR1 and CDR2 (germline): SGHTA, FQGNSA. The CDR3 is 14 amino acids. The chain's CDR3 is CASSVGGGTDTQYF. CDR3 nucleotide sequence: TGTGCCAGCAGCGTAGGGGGTGGCACAGATACGCAGTATTTT.

The gene calls are TRBV15 and TRBJ2-3; 12 bases match TRBD1. The CDR3 runs 16 residues. V shed 1 base and J 6 bases; nucleotides not matched to a gene: 5. The germline V gene encodes CDR1 LNHNV and CDR2 YYDKDF (reference sequence). CDR3 sequence: CATSRVPGQGADTQYF. The CDR3 DNA reads TGTGCCACCAGCAGAGTCCCGGGACAGGGGGCGGATACGCAGTATTTT.

This clonotype was counted a few times. Written as DNA, the CDR3 is TGTGCCAGCAGTGTGCTTACGGGAGGTCTCGACGAGCAGTACTTC. It encodes CASSVLTGGLDEQYF. This chain uses TRBV25-1 with TRBJ2-7; TRBD2 agrees at 7 bases. The trim removed 4 bases at V and 5 bases at J, leaving 11 bases unmatched. The CDR3 spans 15 residues. CDR1 MGHDK and CDR2 SYGVNS come from the germline V gene.

In its sample, this clonotype was seen once. V usage is TRBV6-5 and J usage is TRBJ2-3, with 9 bases aligning to TRBD2. Germline CDR1 reads MNHEY; CDR2 reads SVGAGI. This CDR3 region has 16 residues. The trim removed 2 bases at V and 2 bases at J, leaving 5 bases unmatched. The CDR3 nucleotides read TGTGCCAGCAGTTACGGGACTAGCCAAAACACAGATACGCAGTATTTT. It translates to CASSYGTSQNTDTQYF.

The CDR3 loop reads CASSSGHSLANGYSPLHF. As DNA, the CDR3 is TGTGCCAGCAGCTCGGGACACTCCCTGGCTAATGGATATTCACCCCTCCACTTT. This rearrangement joins TRBV7-6 to TRBJ1-6; maybe TRBD1 (6 bases). The CDR3 has 18 residues. Trimming took off 4 bases at V and 8 bases at J, with 24 bases between the two ends. Per germline, CDR1 SGHVS and CDR2 FNYEAQ.

This clonotype was counted only a few times. This sequence joins TRBV9 and TRBJ2-3, with 10 nucleotides matching TRBD2. Germline-derived CDR1 and CDR2 are SGDLS and YYNGEE. CDR3 length: 15 amino acids. The V segment lost 2 bases and the J segment 9 bases; nucleotides outside the gene matches: 9. The chain's CDR3 is CASSVGVAGGDTQYF. The CDR3 DNA sequence: TGTGCCAGCAGCGTGGGGGTAGCGGGAGGAGACACGCAGTATTTT.

In its sample, this clonotype was seen many times. The chain carries TRBV20-1 and TRBJ2-1; TRBD2 agrees at 9 bases. J lost 5 bases, V lost 7 bases, and 9 bases had no gene match. Germline V gives CDR1 DFQATT, CDR2 SNEGSKA (reference sequence). The CDR3 has 14 residues. The CDR3 sequence is CSGPKSGGNNEQFF. The DNA for the CDR3 is TGCAGTGGTCCCAAGAGCGGGGGGAACAATGAGCAGTTCTTC.

This clonotype has just a few counts. This chain joins TRBV7-9 and TRBJ2-1; 9 bases are shared with TRBD1. This CDR3 region has 15 residues. Looked up from germline, CDR1 is SEHNR and CDR2 is FQNEAQ (reference sequence). J gave up 8 bases and V 5 bases, and 10 bases lay outside the gene matches. The CDR3 sequence: CASSPERTGDHEQFF. For the CDR3, the DNA is TGTGCCAGCAGCCCGGAAAGGACAGGGGACCATGAGCAGTTCTTC.

This chain connects TRBV7-6 to TRBJ2-1; 7 nucleotides match TRBD1. This CDR3 has 14 amino acids. Germline-derived CDR1 and CDR2 are SGHVS and FNYEAQ. The V segment lost 4 bases and the J segment 4 bases; nucleotides outside the gene matches: 4. The CDR3 coding sequence is TGTGCCAGCAGCTGGGACAGTGATTACAATGAGCAGTTCTTC. Translated: CASSWDSDYNEQFF.

This clonotype was seen only once. The genes are TRBV5-1 and TRBJ2-6; no clear D. The CDR3 runs 17 residues. With 4 bases removed from V and 1 base from J, the gap between germline ends came to 15 bases. CDR1 is SGHRS and CDR2 is YFSETQ in the germline V gene. The chain's CDR3 is CASSGPLPRSGANVLTF. The CDR3 DNA follows: TGCGCCAGCAGCGGGCCTCTGCCCCGATCTGGGGCCAACGTCCTGACTTTC.

This clonotype was counted ten times or more. The rearrangement uses TRBV12-3 or TRBV12-4 and TRBJ1-2; TRBD1 matches 10 bases. The CDR3 spans 16 residues. Unmatched junction bases numbered 8, after V lost 1 base and J lost 6 bases. CDR3 amino acids: CASSLGPGQGRDGYTF. In nucleotides, the CDR3 is TGTGCCAGCAGTTTAGGCCCGGGACAGGGGCGGGATGGCTACACCTTC.

This chain joins TRBV28 and TRBJ2-7; no firm D call. The V and J ends lost 3 bases and 5 bases respectively, with 11 bases between them. This CDR3 has 13 amino acids. CDR1 is MDHEN, CDR2 SYDVKM, per germline. In nucleotides, the CDR3 is TGTGCCAGCAGTTTTTTAAGGGTCCACGAGCAGTACTTC. Translated: CASSFLRVHEQYF.

The chain couples TRBV12-3 or TRBV12-4 to TRBJ1-2, with D possibly being TRBD1 (5 bases). The V end was cut by 5 bases, the J end by 4 bases, with 14 bases between. The CDR3 sequence is 14 residues long. The CDR3, as DNA: TGTGCCAGCAGTGATATAGGGGTTATCTATGGCTACACCTTC. Its translation is CASSDIGVIYGYTF.

The chain combines TRBV29-1 with TRBJ1-1; TRBD1 matches at 9 bases. The J segment lost 0 bases and the V segment lost 7 bases, leaving 3 bases of the junction unmatched. Germline loops: CDR1 SQVTM, CDR2 ANQGSEA. The CDR3 extends over 13 amino acids. CDR3 in amino acids: CSAGTGMNTEAFF. The CDR3 DNA is TGCAGCGCAGGGACAGGGATGAACACTGAAGCTTTCTTT.

This sequence joins TRBV7-9 and TRBJ2-7; D uncertain. V was cut by 1 base and J by 3 bases, with 10 bases left in between. The CDR3 covers 14 residues. The germline gives CDR1 SEHNR, CDR2 FQNEAQ (reference sequence). The DNA of the CDR3 is TGTGCCAGCAGCTTAGGGCCCCCTTTCTACGAGCAGTACTTC. Amino acid sequence: CASSLGPPFYEQYF.

This clonotype occurred a few times. The chain joins TRBV29-1 to TRBJ1-2; D perhaps matches TRBD1 (6 bases). V shed 2 bases and J shed 8 bases, with 15 bases lying between them. Per germline, CDR1 SQVTM and CDR2 ANQGSEA. This CDR3 is built from 13 residues. CDR3 amino acids: CSVENKIDRGYTF. The CDR3 nucleotides read TGCAGCGTTGAAAACAAAATTGACAGGGGCTACACCTTC. The full variable domain, its missing parts supplied by reference TRBV29-1 and TRBJ1-2, is SAVISQKPSRDICQRGTSLTIQCQVDSQVTMMFWYRQQPGQSLTLIATANQGSEATYESGFVIDKFPISRPNLTFSTLTVSNMSPEDSSIYLCSVENKIDRGYTFGSGTRLTVV.

V and J are TRBV7-9 and TRBJ2-5; D is possibly TRBD1 or TRBD2 (6 bases each). The CDR3 spans 14 residues. Germline CDR1 SEHNR, CDR2 FQNEAQ (reference sequence). Trimming cost V 3 bases and J 5 bases, with 13 bases left between them. This CDR3 is CASSFGGPRETQYF. For the CDR3, the DNA is TGTGCCAGCAGCTTCGGGGGCCCCAGGGAGACCCAGTACTTC.

This chain uses TRBV10-3 with TRBJ2-5; 8 nucleotides align to TRBD1. CDR3 length: 16 residues. V was clipped by 3 bases and J by 0 bases; unmatched bases: 6. Germline V CDR1 and CDR2: ENHRY, SYGVKD. This CDR3 is CAISDGQGAYQETQYF. The CDR3 coding sequence is TGTGCCATCAGTGATGGGCAGGGGGCGTACCAAGAGACCCAGTACTTC.

The chain recombines TRBV9 with TRBJ2-2; no clear D gene. Per germline, CDR1 SGDLS and CDR2 YYNGEE. The CDR3 is made up of 16 amino acids. The V end lost 0 bases, the J end lost 0 bases, and 9 bases lay between the germline ends. The CDR3 nucleotides read TGTGCCAGCAGCGTAGCGGCAGGCGCGAACACCGGGGAGCTGTTTTTT. The encoded protein is CASSVAAGANTGELFF.